These 31 T cell receptor beta chains came from one sample sequenced in a study of blood T cell repertoires in COVID-19. Data came from immunoSEQ multiplex PCR; TCRdb stores just in-frame clones and leaves some out. There are about 120,000 clones in the sample; about 91% occur only once, and roughly 1% lies in the top ten. The sequenced material came from peripheral blood. The receptor source for this set is a woman aged 45-65 years with active or convalescent COVID-19.

The chain employs TRBV6-5 and TRBJ2-1; 7 nucleotides agree with TRBD1. Germline V gene sequence: CDR1 MNHEY, CDR2 SVGAGI. The CDR3 has 12 amino acids. Trimming removed 4 bases from V and 9 bases from J; junction bases left unmatched: 3. This CDR3 is CASSSGGLEQFF. CDR3 sequence (DNA): TGTGCCAGCAGTTCAGGGGGTCTTGAGCAGTTCTTC.

The chain carries TRBV7-2 and TRBJ1-1; the D gene is possibly TRBD1 (5 bases). Trimming removed 0 bases from V and 4 bases from J, with 9 bases in between. The germline CDR1 and CDR2 sequences are SGHTA and FQGNSA. This CDR3 contains 14 residues. CDR3 residues: CASSLARDSTEAFF. DNA of the CDR3: TGTGCCAGCAGCTTAGCCAGAGACAGCACTGAAGCTTTCTTT.

J is TRBJ2-1 and V is TRBV24-1, with 12 bases fitting TRBD2. Trimming cost V 5 bases and J 3 bases; bases outside gene matches: 4. Germline V CDR1 and CDR2: KGHDR, SFDVKD. The CDR3 extends over 16 amino acids. CDR3 in DNA: TGTGCCACCAGTGGCCCTAGCGGGAGGGACTACAATGAGCAGTTCTTC. Protein product: CATSGPSGRDYNEQFF.

This clone was recorded many times. V gene TRBV7-9 combines with J gene TRBJ2-2; TRBD1 matches at 9 bases. The CDR3 is 17 residues long. The V gene end was trimmed by 5 bases and the J gene end by 7 bases; junction bases not matched to a gene: 14. CDR1 is SEHNR, CDR2 FQNEAQ, per germline (reference sequence). CDR3 nucleotide sequence: TGTGCCAGCAGCGCGCGTGGGCTGGGACAGGGAATCGGGGAGCTGTTTTTT. This translates into CASSARGLGQGIGELFF. Supplemented by reference TRBV7-9 and TRBJ2-2, the full variable domain reads DTGVSQNPRHKITKRGQNVTFRCDPISEHNRLYWYRQTLGQGPEFLTYFQNEAQLEKSRLLSDRFSAERPKGSFSTLEIQRTEQGDSAMYLCASSARGLGQGIGELFFGEGSRLTVL.

This chain connects TRBV6-5 to TRBJ2-3; the match to TRBD2 covers 8 bases. The V gene's germline CDR1 is MNHEY and CDR2 SVGAGI. The CDR3 contains 15 residues. J was trimmed by 2 bases and V by 6 bases; bases with no gene match: 7. The CDR3 nucleotides are TGTGCCAGCAGAGACAGCGGGAGCCCCACAGATACGCAGTATTTT. This gives the protein CASRDSGSPTDTQYF.

The genes are TRBV7-9 and TRBJ2-5; D remains unclear. Germline loops: CDR1 SEHNR, CDR2 FQNEAQ (reference sequence). Trimming shortened V by 1 base and J by 3 bases, and 9 bases separated the two germline ends. This CDR3 region has 14 residues. This CDR3 is CASSLVETKETQYF. The CDR3 nucleotides are TGTGCCAGCAGCTTAGTAGAAACTAAAGAGACCCAGTACTTC.

The rearrangement uses TRBV9 and TRBJ1-1, with a possible D match to TRBD1 (5 bases). V was clipped by 0 bases and J by 0 bases, with 12 bases between them. The CDR3 runs to 16 residues. Germline assignment: CDR1 SGDLS and CDR2 YYNGEE. The CDR3 DNA reads as TGTGCCAGCAGCGTAGGGGGGGGATCCCTGAACACTGAAGCTTTCTTT. The encoded protein is CASSVGGGSLNTEAFF.

The CDR3 loop reads CASRWSQGAGETQYF. CDR3 sequence (DNA): TGTGCCAGCAGGTGGAGCCAGGGGGCAGGCGAGACCCAGTACTTC. The genes are TRBV2 and TRBJ2-5; 8 positions agree with TRBD1. Unmatched junction bases numbered 11, after V lost 6 bases and J lost 5 bases. Germline V gives CDR1 SNHLY, CDR2 FYNNEI. The CDR3 has 15 amino acids.

The gene calls are TRBV5-6 and TRBJ2-1; no definite D call. The CDR3 has 19 residues. Looked up from germline, CDR1 is SGHDT and CDR2 is YYEEEE. The V gene lost 1 base and the J gene lost 5 bases, with 25 bases spanning the gap. The CDR3 protein is CASSLLLENATLKDNEQFF. The CDR3 nucleotides are TGTGCCAGCAGCTTGCTTCTGGAAAACGCTACACTAAAAGACAATGAGCAGTTCTTC.

The V call is TRBV10-3, the J call TRBJ2-5; TRBD2 agrees at 11 bases. Trimming cost V 4 bases and J 5 bases; bases outside gene matches: 3. This CDR3 has 14 amino acids. Germline V gene lookup returns CDR1 ENHRY and CDR2 SYGVKD. The CDR3 DNA sequence: TGTGCCATCAGTGGACTAGCGGGATCGGAGACCCAGTACTTC. Translated: CAISGLAGSETQYF.

This clone was seen only once. The chain is built from TRBV11-2 and TRBJ2-3, with 10 bases matching TRBD2. V gave up 4 bases and J gave up 1 base; unmatched junction bases: 11. Looked up from germline, CDR1 is SGHAT and CDR2 is FQNNGV. This CDR3 has 18 residues. CDR3 protein: CASSSGTLAGVGTDTQYF. CDR3 nucleotide sequence: TGTGCCAGCAGCTCAGGAACGCTAGCGGGAGTAGGCACAGATACGCAGTATTTT.

The CDR3 nucleotides are TGTGCCAGCAGCGTATGGGAGTCAGGGGGCAGTGGCTACACCTTC. Protein product: CASSVWESGGSGYTF. The rearrangement joins TRBV9 to TRBJ1-2; 8 positions match TRBD1. The CDR3 runs to 15 residues. V lost 1 base, J lost 7 bases, and 9 bases stayed unmatched. In germline, CDR1 is SGDLS, CDR2 YYNGEE.

The rearrangement joins TRBV5-6 to TRBJ2-1; possible D gene TRBD2, 5 bases. This CDR3 has 13 amino acids. Germline-derived CDR1 and CDR2 are SGHDT and YYEEEE. V was clipped by 3 bases and J by 6 bases, with 10 bases between them. CDR3 sequence (DNA): TGTGCCAGCAGCTCTGGACTTTTCAATGAGCAGTTCTTC. Amino acids: CASSSGLFNEQFF.

The chain links TRBV15 to TRBJ2-5, with 7 bases that match TRBD1. Germline CDR1 is LNHNV and CDR2 is YYDKDF (reference sequence). The junction had 3 bases not matched to a gene; V was cut back by 5 bases and J by 0 bases. The length of the CDR3 is 14 residues. The CDR3 is CATSRTGDQETQYF. The CDR3 bases are TGTGCCACCAGCCGTACAGGGGACCAAGAGACCCAGTACTTC.

This clone showed up just a few times. V and J are TRBV14 and TRBJ1-1; a weak D match, TRBD1 (5 bases). Germline CDR1 SGHDN, CDR2 FVKESK. This CDR3 region has 15 residues. The V and J ends lost 0 bases and 0 bases respectively, with 8 bases between them. The CDR3 here is CASSQEQVVNTEAFF. CDR3 DNA sequence: TGTGCCAGCAGCCAAGAACAGGTAGTGAACACTGAAGCTTTCTTT.

This chain links TRBV7-2 with TRBJ1-4; no clear D gene. From germline, CDR1 is SGHTA and CDR2 FQGNSA. The CDR3 totals 15 residues. V lost 0 bases and J 5 bases, leaving 10 bases between the germline ends. DNA of the CDR3: TGTGCCAGCAGCTTAGCCCCGGGGAGGAATGAAAAACTGTTTTTT. It specifies CASSLAPGRNEKLFF.

The gene calls are TRBV28 and TRBJ2-3; 11 bases agree with TRBD2. CDR1 is MDHEN and CDR2 is SYDVKM in the germline V gene. The CDR3 has 15 residues. V lost 5 bases and J lost 6; bases outside the gene matches: 7. The CDR3 DNA sequence: TGTGCCAGCAGTCTAGCGGGAGGAGGAGGTGATACGCAGTATTTT. Protein sequence: CASSLAGGGGDTQYF.

The genes are TRBV4-3 and TRBJ2-3, with 7 bases matching TRBD2. The CDR3 is 16 residues long. The J segment lost 0 bases and the V segment lost 0 bases, leaving 3 bases of the junction unmatched. CDR1 and CDR2 (germline): LGHNA, YSLEER. The DNA for the CDR3 is TGCGCCAGCAGCCAAGATTCGGGAGGCAGCACAGATACGCAGTATTTT. Its translation is CASSQDSGGSTDTQYF.

The CDR3 sequence: CASSFLRDRGSTGELFF. In DNA, the CDR3 is TGTGCCAGCAGCTTCCTCCGGGACAGGGGAAGTACCGGGGAGCTGTTTTTT. The chain recombines TRBV7-9 with TRBJ2-2, with TRBD1 identical over 10 bases. V shed 3 bases and J 5 bases; nucleotides not matched to a gene: 9. The CDR3 sequence is 17 residues long. The V gene's germline CDR1 is SEHNR and CDR2 FQNEAQ (reference sequence).

The rearrangement joins TRBV19 to TRBJ2-4; D is ambiguous. Trimming took off 1 base at V and 0 bases at J, with 10 bases between the two ends. Germline values: CDR1 LNHDA, CDR2 SQIVND (reference sequence). The CDR3 runs to 16 residues. This CDR3 reads CASSIGEAVAKNIQYF. In DNA, the CDR3 is TGTGCCAGTAGTATAGGCGAAGCCGTAGCCAAAAACATTCAGTACTTC.

This chain uses TRBV2 with TRBJ1-6; D remains ambiguous. This CDR3 comprises 16 residues. Germline loops: CDR1 SNHLY, CDR2 FYNNEI. Trimming shortened V by 7 bases and J by 0 bases, and 13 bases separated the two germline ends. The CDR3 DNA is TGTGCCAGCAAATTACAAAGGAGCTCCTATAATTCACCCCTCCACTTT. It translates to CASKLQRSSYNSPLHF. Using reference TRBV2 and TRBJ1-6 for the parts outside the CDR3, the full variable domain is EPEVTQTPSHQVTQMGQEVILRCVPISNHLYFYWYRQILGQKVEFLVSFYNNEISEKSEIFDDQFSVERPDGSNFTLKIRSTKLEDSAMYFCASKLQRSSYNSPLHFGNGTRLTVT.

The chain joins TRBV27 to TRBJ1-1, with TRBD1 matching over 7 bases. CDR1 MNHEY and CDR2 SMNVEV come from the germline V gene (reference sequence). The CDR3 consists of 15 residues. V shed 6 bases, J shed 1 base, and the junction held 8 bases outside the gene matches. The CDR3 region is CASSRTWTGNTEAFF. In DNA form, the CDR3 reads TGTGCCAGCAGCCGAACTTGGACAGGGAACACTGAAGCTTTCTTT.

This chain uses TRBV5-6 with TRBJ2-5; 9 bases align to TRBD2. The CDR3 spans 14 residues. CDR1 is SGHDT and CDR2 is YYEEEE in the germline V gene. The trim removed 4 bases at V and 5 bases at J, leaving 6 bases unmatched. The CDR3 protein is CASSTVTSGETQYF. In DNA form, the CDR3 reads TGTGCCAGCAGCACGGTCACTAGCGGGGAGACCCAGTACTTC.

The rearrangement links TRBV12-3 or TRBV12-4 to TRBJ2-5; 7 positions agree with TRBD2. The V segment lost 5 bases and the J segment 1 base; nucleotides outside the gene matches: 1. This CDR3 has 13 residues. The DNA of the CDR3 is TGTGCCAGCAGTCCGGGGGGCCAAGAGACCCAGTACTTC. Translated: CASSPGGQETQYF.

The chain employs TRBV28 and TRBJ2-3, with 13 bases that match TRBD2. This CDR3 has 14 amino acids. Unmatched junction bases numbered 1, after V lost 6 bases and J lost 4 bases. Germline loops: CDR1 MDHEN, CDR2 SYDVKM. CDR3 DNA sequence: TGTGCCAGCAGGACTAGCGGGAGGTCAGATACGCAGTATTTT. It codes for CASRTSGRSDTQYF.

V is TRBV28 and J is TRBJ1-2, with D tentatively TRBD1 (6 bases). The germline CDR1 and CDR2 sequences are MDHEN and SYDVKM. V shed 10 bases and J shed 8 bases, with 23 bases lying between them. There are 14 residues in the CDR3. The CDR3 nucleotides read TGTGCCACCGGAATTAATGGACAGTCTAGGGGCTACACCTTC. As protein: CATGINGQSRGYTF.

The V call is TRBV30, the J call TRBJ2-7, with 8 bases fitting TRBD1. J gave up 6 bases and V 4 bases, and 2 bases lay outside the gene matches. Germline-derived CDR1 and CDR2 are GTSNPN and SVGIG (reference sequence). This CDR3 is 11 amino acids long. The CDR3 sequence is CAWTTGGEQYF. The CDR3 nucleotides read TGTGCCTGGACCACAGGGGGCGAGCAGTACTTC.

The genes are TRBV28 and TRBJ2-1, with a possible D match to TRBD1 (5 bases). The V gene lost 5 bases and the J gene lost 2 bases, with 13 bases spanning the gap. The CDR3 is 15 amino acids. Germline CDR1 is MDHEN and CDR2 is SYDVKM. CDR3 amino acids: CASSPRVAAYNEQFF. For the CDR3, the DNA is TGTGCCAGCAGTCCCAGGGTGGCGGCCTACAATGAGCAGTTCTTC.

This clone appeared a single time. This CDR3 is CAISEYREAPYEQYF. CDR3 nucleotides: TGTGCCATCAGTGAGTACCGGGAGGCCCCCTACGAGCAGTACTTC. This chain connects TRBV10-3 to TRBJ2-7; 7 positions match TRBD2. V lost 1 base and J lost 2; bases outside the gene matches: 5. The CDR3 has 15 amino acids. Germline CDR1 reads ENHRY; CDR2 reads SYGVKD.

V usage is TRBV9 and J usage is TRBJ1-2, with 7 positions matching TRBD1. The junction had 13 bases not matched to a gene; V was cut back by 3 bases and J by 5 bases. Germline CDR1 is SGDLS and CDR2 is YYNGEE. This CDR3 comprises 16 residues. The CDR3 here is CASSGTRQGSGYGYTF. The CDR3 bases are TGTGCCAGCAGCGGCACAAGACAGGGCAGCGGGTATGGCTACACCTTC.

The V gene is TRBV7-3, the J gene TRBJ2-1, with 10 nucleotides matching TRBD2. With V trimmed by 0 bases and J by 10 bases, 0 bases remained unmatched. The CDR3 runs 13 residues. Germline values: CDR1 SGHTA, CDR2 FQGTGA. CDR3 protein: CASSLTTSGEQFF. The CDR3 DNA is TGTGCCAGCAGCTTAACGACTAGCGGGGAGCAGTTCTTC.